The 28 T cell receptor beta chains in this list originate from one sample, sequenced in a study of cytomegalovirus exposure and HLA in healthy donors listed by TCRdb under 2017. The library was obtained by the immunoSEQ multiplex PCR assay. For the multiplex PCR, a mixture combining 60 forward primers for TCR Vbeta segments and 13 reverse primers for TCR Jbeta segments was used. The immuneACCESS repertoire file appears here via TCRdb, limited to in-frame rearrangements. These files lack a portion of the clones; in checked studies, under half of the deficit traces to unresolved V genes, and the cause of the others is not known. In this sample's table one finds some 76,000 clones. Roughly 0.8% of the sample is in the top ten clones. What was sequenced was PBMCs. These receptors were taken from a boy aged 5-17 years in good health and CMV-seronegative.

The rearrangement links TRBV25-1 to TRBJ2-7; D gene ambiguous. V shed 0 bases and J shed 5 bases, with 2 bases lying between them. CDR1 is MGHDK and CDR2 is SYGVNS in the germline V gene. The length of the CDR3 is 11 residues. The CDR3 coding sequence is TGTGCCAGCAGTGAATACGACGAGCAGTACTTC. This encodes CASSEYDEQYF.

The chain carries TRBV7-9 and TRBJ1-2, with 10 bases aligning to TRBD1. Germline lookup yields CDR1 SEHNR and CDR2 FQNEAQ (reference sequence). V shed 5 bases and J 8 bases; nucleotides not matched to a gene: 5. The CDR3 contains 13 residues. The CDR3 here is CASSRQGARGYTF. The CDR3, as DNA: TGTGCCAGCAGCCGACAGGGGGCCCGAGGCTACACCTTC.

The V and J genes are TRBV2 and TRBJ1-5; D remains ambiguous. Germline V gene lookup returns CDR1 SNHLY and CDR2 FYNNEI. The CDR3 totals 15 residues. Trimming removed 2 bases from V and 4 bases from J, with 12 bases in between. The CDR3 DNA reads as TGTGCCAGCAGTGAACGGGAACTCTTTAATCAGCCCCAGCATTTT. It specifies CASSERELFNQPQHF.

This chain joins TRBV10-3 and TRBJ2-7; 9 bases map to TRBD2. The CDR3 runs 14 residues. V lost 7 bases to trimming and J lost 2 bases; unmatched junction nucleotides: 6. The germline gives CDR1 ENHRY, CDR2 SYGVKD. CDR3 residues: CAIKRTSDTYEQYF. In DNA form, the CDR3 reads TGTGCCATCAAGAGGACTAGCGATACCTACGAGCAGTACTTC.

The chain uses TRBV19 and TRBJ1-2; 8 bases line up with TRBD1. CDR3 length equals 13 residues. Unmatched junction bases numbered 7, after V lost 6 bases and J lost 7 bases. Germline-derived CDR1 and CDR2 are LNHDA and SQIVND (reference sequence). In DNA, the CDR3 is TGTGCCAGTAGCGAGGACAGGGCGAGTGGCTACACCTTC. The encoded protein is CASSEDRASGYTF.

The CDR3: CASSPQGGSSYNEQFF. CDR3 nucleotide sequence: TGTGCCAGCTCACCACAAGGTGGGAGCTCCTACAATGAGCAGTTCTTC. The J gene is TRBJ2-1, the V gene TRBV18; TRBD2 might be the D (5 bases). The germline gives CDR1 KGHSH, CDR2 LQKENI. V gave up 1 base and J gave up 0 bases, with 10 bases separating them. The CDR3 covers 16 residues.

The rearrangement joins TRBV4-3 to TRBJ1-2; 7 positions agree with TRBD1. The V gene's germline CDR1 is LGHNA and CDR2 YSLEER. With 2 bases clipped from V and 4 bases from J, the junction kept 10 bases outside the gene matches. CDR3 length: 16 residues. In nucleotides, the CDR3 is TGCGCCAGCAGCCAAACCTACAGGGGCGCGGGCTATGGCTACACCTTC. Its translation is CASSQTYRGAGYGYTF.

The chain employs TRBV5-1 and TRBJ2-6, with a possible D match to TRBD1 (5 bases). V lost 4 bases and J 2 bases, leaving 10 bases between the germline ends. The CDR3 is made up of 15 amino acids. CDR1 is SGHRS and CDR2 is YFSETQ in the germline V gene. The CDR3 protein is CASSIGDPGANVLTF. The CDR3 bases are TGCGCCAGCAGCATAGGGGATCCTGGGGCCAACGTCCTGACTTTC.

The chain carries TRBV4-3 and TRBJ2-7; no firm D call. Between the trimmed V and J ends, which lost 5 bases and 3 bases, there was a span of 11 bases. The CDR3 sequence is 13 residues long. CDR1 LGHNA and CDR2 YSLEER come from the germline V gene. The CDR3 coding sequence is TGCGCCAGCAGCACATACATACGCTACGAGCAGTACTTC. Its translation: CASSTYIRYEQYF.

The chain recombines TRBV7-3 with TRBJ2-2; D perhaps matches TRBD2 (5 bases). CDR1 is SGHTA and CDR2 is FQGTGA in the germline V gene. V was cut by 3 bases and J by 7 bases, with 9 bases left in between. CDR3 length: 13 residues. The CDR3 region is CASSLPGDGELFF. CDR3 coding DNA: TGTGCCAGCAGCTTGCCCGGGGACGGGGAGCTGTTTTTT.

The rearrangement links TRBV7-3 to TRBJ2-1, with D possibly TRBD1 on 5 matching bases. V lost 5 bases and J 5 bases, leaving 13 bases between the germline ends. The CDR3 totals 14 residues. Germline V gives CDR1 SGHTA, CDR2 FQGTGA. Here the CDR3 reads CASSPWTDNNEQFF. DNA of the CDR3: TGTGCCAGCAGCCCATGGACGGACAACAATGAGCAGTTCTTC.

The chain has TRBV11-2 and TRBJ1-2; D is unclear. The CDR3 is 13 residues long. Germline CDR1 is SGHAT and CDR2 is FQNNGV. V was pared by 3 bases and J by 6 bases, with 11 bases between. The chain's CDR3 is CASSFRGGDGYTF. CDR3 nucleotide sequence: TGTGCCAGCAGCTTTCGGGGAGGCGATGGCTACACCTTC.

The chain combines TRBV5-1 with TRBJ2-5; the D gene is possibly TRBD1 (5 bases). Germline CDR1 SGHRS, CDR2 YFSETQ. The length of the CDR3 is 12 residues. V lost 4 bases, J lost 3 bases, and 7 bases lay in between. Here the CDR3 DNA reads TGCGCCAGCAGCCGCAGGGAAGAGACCCAGTACTTC. Protein: CASSRREETQYF. The full variable domain, with the rest looked up from reference TRBV5-1 and TRBJ2-5, is KAGVTQTPRYLIKTRGQQVTLSCSPISGHRSVSWYQQTPGQGLQFLFEYFSETQRNKGNFPGRFSGRQFSNSRSEMNVSTLELGDSALYLCASSRREETQYFGPGTRLLVL.

About this clone itself: Distinct nucleotide sequences in the sample also encode this CDR3. The CDR3 DNA reads as TGTGCCTGGAGTGTCCGGGGTGACACTGAAGCTTTCTTT. Translation gives CAWSVRGDTEAFF. The V and J genes are TRBV30 and TRBJ1-1; D call uncertain. The length of the CDR3 is 13 residues. V was shortened by 0 bases and J by 3 bases, with 8 bases between the two germline ends. Germline CDR1 is GTSNPN and CDR2 is SVGIG (reference sequence).

The chain links TRBV18 to TRBJ2-1, with TRBD2 matching over 9 bases. CDR1 is KGHSH, CDR2 LQKENI, per germline. V trimming: 3 bases; J trimming: 9 bases; junction bases outside the gene matches: 12. CDR3 length: 16 residues. The CDR3 DNA sequence: TGTGCCAGCTCACCCCGAGGGTTAGCGGGAGTGGTTGAGCAGTTCTTC. Translated: CASSPRGLAGVVEQFF.

The chain recombines TRBV7-8 with TRBJ2-3, with D possibly being TRBD1 (6 bases). CDR1 and CDR2 (germline): SGHVS, FQNEAQ. Trimming shortened V by 7 bases and J by 3 bases, and 17 bases separated the two germline ends. The CDR3 runs 15 residues. The CDR3 spells CASTTLGGRTDTQYF. CDR3 nucleotide sequence: TGTGCCAGCACCACCCTTGGGGGCAGGACAGATACGCAGTATTTT.

The chain joins TRBV2 to TRBJ2-1, with 7 positions matching TRBD1. Germline CDR1 and CDR2: SNHLY and FYNNEI. J lost 8 bases, V lost 3 bases, and 1 base had no gene match. The CDR3 is 12 amino acids. CDR3 nucleotides: TGTGCCAGCAGTGAGCAGGGGGATGAGCAGTTCTTC. Protein: CASSEQGDEQFF. Full variable domain (outside the CDR3, taken from reference TRBV2 and TRBJ2-1): EPEVTQTPSHQVTQMGQEVILRCVPISNHLYFYWYRQILGQKVEFLVSFYNNEISEKSEIFDDQFSVERPDGSNFTLKIRSTKLEDSAMYFCASSEQGDEQFFGPGTRLTVL.

The chain is built from TRBV30 and TRBJ1-2; 7 bases line up with TRBD1. Germline V gene data show CDR1 as GTSNPN and CDR2 as SVGIG (reference sequence). J was trimmed by 4 bases and V by 0 bases; bases with no gene match: 8. This CDR3 region has 15 residues. The CDR3 spells CAWSVLGGLLYGYTF. In DNA, the CDR3 is TGTGCCTGGAGTGTTTTAGGGGGCCTTCTCTATGGCTACACCTTC.

This chain uses TRBV6-6 with TRBJ2-5; D is possibly TRBD2 (6 bases). The V end lost 8 bases, the J end lost 5 bases, and 9 bases lay between the germline ends. The CDR3 is 11 residues long. CDR1 and CDR2 (germline): MNHNY, SVGAGI (reference sequence). CDR3 protein: CASSSDETQYF. The DNA of the CDR3 is TGTGCCAGCTCTAGCGATGAGACCCAGTACTTC.

This rearrangement joins TRBV19 to TRBJ1-1; D ambiguous. From germline, CDR1 is LNHDA and CDR2 SQIVND (reference sequence). V lost 7 bases to trimming and J lost 1 base, with 16 bases between them. The CDR3 totals 15 residues. The CDR3 bases are TGTGCCAGTACCCTTTACACTCGGGGGAACACTGAAGCTTTCTTT. Translated: CASTLYTRGNTEAFF.

The rearrangement joins TRBV29-1 to TRBJ1-5; tentative D call: TRBD1 (6 bases). Per the germline V gene, CDR1 is SQVTM and CDR2 is ANQGSEA. V was clipped by 4 bases and J by 5 bases, with 9 bases between them. This CDR3 has 12 amino acids. The CDR3 loop reads CSVGAGDQPQHF. As DNA, the CDR3 is TGCAGCGTTGGGGCAGGGGATCAGCCCCAGCATTTT.

The chain joins TRBV5-1 to TRBJ2-5; 7 bases match TRBD1. CDR3 length equals 15 residues. CDR1 is SGHRS, CDR2 YFSETQ, per germline. The J segment lost 4 bases and the V segment lost 4 bases, leaving 10 bases of the junction unmatched. The CDR3 is CASSGLGGLGETQYF. As DNA, the CDR3 is TGCGCCAGCAGCGGGCTAGGGGGCTTGGGAGAGACCCAGTACTTC.

This chain links TRBV4-1 with TRBJ1-2; D unclear. The ends were cut back, 0 bases at V and 7 bases at J, with 9 bases in the middle. This CDR3 has 13 residues. The germline V gene has CDR1 MGHRA and CDR2 YSYEKL. For the CDR3, the DNA is TGCGCCAGCAGCCAAGACGGGGTTTCTGGCTACACCTTC. Amino acids: CASSQDGVSGYTF.

The chain is built from TRBV4-3 and TRBJ2-4; D remains ambiguous. There are 15 residues in the CDR3. Trimming removed 5 bases at V and 10 bases at J, with 21 bases between. Germline assignment: CDR1 LGHNA and CDR2 YSLEER. This chain's CDR3 is CASSYSGLADGIQYF. The CDR3 DNA reads as TGCGCCAGCAGCTACTCGGGTCTGGCGGATGGTATTCAGTACTTC.

The V and J genes are TRBV9 and TRBJ2-3, with D uncertain. CDR1 SGDLS and CDR2 YYNGEE come from the germline V gene. The CDR3 runs to 15 residues. V dropped 0 bases and J dropped 3 bases, with 11 bases sitting between them. The CDR3 DNA reads as TGTGCCAGCAGCGTAGGGCCAATAATGACAGATACGCAGTATTTT. It translates to CASSVGPIMTDTQYF.

The chain is built from TRBV7-8 and TRBJ1-2; 11 bases are shared with TRBD1. The CDR3 is made up of 15 amino acids. In germline, CDR1 is SGHVS, CDR2 FQNEAQ. Trimming at V came to 3 bases and at J to 5 bases, leaving 5 bases not matched to a gene. The CDR3 here is CASSFTGTGGYGYTF. CDR3 nucleotides: TGTGCCAGCAGCTTCACCGGGACAGGGGGATATGGCTACACCTTC.

The rearrangement links TRBV5-5 to TRBJ2-5, with TRBD2 matching over 8 bases. In germline, CDR1 is SGHKS, CDR2 YYEKEE (reference sequence). The CDR3 totals 19 residues. The J segment lost 7 bases and the V segment lost 0 bases, leaving 20 bases of the junction unmatched. The CDR3 here is CASSLVGDQRRGAPRTQYF. CDR3 in DNA: TGTGCCAGCAGCTTGGTGGGTGACCAGAGGCGGGGGGCACCACGGACCCAGTACTTC.

The rearrangement joins TRBV5-4 to TRBJ2-7; 10 bases match TRBD1. Unmatched junction bases numbered 10, after V lost 2 bases and J lost 5 bases. The CDR3 consists of 16 residues. The germline V gene has CDR1 SGHNT and CDR2 YYREEE (reference sequence). CDR3 sequence reads: CASSFSQGQGSDEQYF. DNA for the CDR3: TGTGCCAGCAGCTTCTCCCAGGGACAGGGGTCTGACGAGCAGTACTTC. Using reference TRBV5-4 and TRBJ2-7 for the parts outside the CDR3, the full variable domain is ETGVTQSPTHLIKTRGQQVTLRCSSQSGHNTVSWYQQALGQGPQFIFQYYREEENGRGNFPPRFSGLQFPNYSSELNVNALELDDSALYLCASSFSQGQGSDEQYFGPGTRLTVT.